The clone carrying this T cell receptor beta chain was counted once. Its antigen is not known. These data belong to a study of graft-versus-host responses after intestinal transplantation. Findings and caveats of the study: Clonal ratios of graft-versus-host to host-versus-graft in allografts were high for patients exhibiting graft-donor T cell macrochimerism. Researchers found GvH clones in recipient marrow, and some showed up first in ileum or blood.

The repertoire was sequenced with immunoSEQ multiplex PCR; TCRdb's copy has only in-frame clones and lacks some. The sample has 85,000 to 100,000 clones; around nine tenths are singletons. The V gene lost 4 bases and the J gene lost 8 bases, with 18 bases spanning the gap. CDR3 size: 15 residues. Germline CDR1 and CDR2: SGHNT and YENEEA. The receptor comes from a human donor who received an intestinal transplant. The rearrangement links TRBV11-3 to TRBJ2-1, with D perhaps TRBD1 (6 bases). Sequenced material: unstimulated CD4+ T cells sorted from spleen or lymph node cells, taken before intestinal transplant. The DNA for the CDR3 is TGTGCCAGCAGCTCACAGGGCTTTCCGTCCGATGAGCAGTTCTTC. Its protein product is CASSSQGFPSDEQFF.